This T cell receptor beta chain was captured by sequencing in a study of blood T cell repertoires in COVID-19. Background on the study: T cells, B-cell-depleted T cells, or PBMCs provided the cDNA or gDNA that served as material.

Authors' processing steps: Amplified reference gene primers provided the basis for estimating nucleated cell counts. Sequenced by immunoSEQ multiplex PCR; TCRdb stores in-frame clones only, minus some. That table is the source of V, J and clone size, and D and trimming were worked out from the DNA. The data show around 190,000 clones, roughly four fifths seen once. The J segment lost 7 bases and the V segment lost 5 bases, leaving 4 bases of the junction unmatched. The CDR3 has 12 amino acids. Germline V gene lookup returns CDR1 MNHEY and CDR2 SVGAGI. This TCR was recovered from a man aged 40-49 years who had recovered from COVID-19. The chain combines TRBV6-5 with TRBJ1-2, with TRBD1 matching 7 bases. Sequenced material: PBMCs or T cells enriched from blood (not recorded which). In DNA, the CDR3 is TGTGCCAGCAGTAAGACAGGGACTGGCTACACCTTC. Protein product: CASSKTGTGYTF.